This T cell receptor beta chain was obtained from a study of OX40 agonist ivuxolimab in advanced cancers. Background on the study: Ivuxolimab is a fully human IgG2 antibody that activates OX40 (CD134). Head and neck, renal cell, melanoma or hepatocellular carcinoma were the cancers that dose-escalation patients had. Partial responses were seen in three patients, one with hepatocellular carcinoma and two with cutaneous melanoma.

Profiling relied on immunoSEQ multiplex PCR, and the TCRdb table lists in-frame clones only, not all of them. The table has more than 90,000 clones, 70% to 85% seen once. In germline, CDR1 is MNHEY, CDR2 SMNVEV (reference sequence). Unmatched junction bases numbered 7, after V lost 6 bases and J lost 2 bases. The CDR3 runs to 15 residues. This receptor was identified in an adult with an advanced solid tumor such as melanoma, head and neck, liver or kidney cancer. The gene calls are TRBV27 and TRBJ2-3, with 8 bases identical to TRBD2. The material sequenced was CD4+ or CD8+ T cells sorted from blood, taken in a trial of the OX40 agonist ivuxolimab. CDR3 nucleotides: TGTGCCAGCAGCGACATGGGACTAGTCACAGATACGCAGTATTTT. This translates into CASSDMGLVTDTQYF.